Each of the 5 T cell receptor beta chains below was sequenced from the same sample in a study of tumor-infiltrating lymphocytes in primary liver carcinoma. TCR beta cDNA came from around 500 ng total RNA, primed with a constant-region primer. Employing slightly modified ARM-PCR, three nested multiplex PCR rounds were run, and these gave rise to the TCR beta libraries. Investigators reported that the first two PCR rounds, at around 11 cycles each, used TRBV1-TRBV30 forward primers with a C-beta reverse primer. In TCRdb, the multiplex PCR reads were re-called with MiXCR into one record per CDR3 protein. The repertoire holds under 130,000 distinct CDR3 sequences, with approximately 82% as singletons. The study co-extracted DNA and RNA from 20-30 mg of unsorted bulk tissue. Sequencing input: liver tumor tissue from sampling region 3. The subset was: tumor region T3, left-lateral pole. Every receptor here comes from a man between 40 and 49 years old with primary liver carcinoma and hepatitis B virus infection.

This clonotype came up once. The junction does not match germline at one end; this may be a read error. The chain links TRBV5-1 to TRBJ1-1; D is possibly TRBD1 (5 bases). The CDR3 contains 15 residues. The germline V gene has CDR1 SGHRS and CDR2 YFSETQ. The CDR3 protein is CASSALAGSNTKAFF. CDR3 bases: TGCGCCAGCAGCGCCTTGGCAGGGAGTAACACTAAAGCTTTCTTT.

About this clonotype itself: The junction departs from germline at one end; a sequencing error may be responsible. The rearrangement uses TRBV4-2 and TRBJ2-7, with 7 bases lining up with TRBD1. The germline V gene encodes CDR1 LGHNA and CDR2 YNFKEQ. The CDR3 contains 15 residues. The DNA for the CDR3 is TGTACCAGCAGCCAACGGACAGGTAACTCCTACGAGCAGAACTTC. Its protein is CTSSQRTGNSYEQNF.

The chain combines TRBV20-1 with TRBJ2-3; 12 bases match TRBD2. Germline CDR1 is DFQATT and CDR2 is SNEGSKA (reference sequence). J was trimmed by 2 bases and V by 0 bases; bases with no gene match: 6. This CDR3 is built from 17 residues. The CDR3, as DNA: TGCAGTGCTAGAGACCCCGGACTAGCGGGAAACACAGATACGCAGTATTTT. Protein: CSARDPGLAGNTDTQYF.

In regard to this clonotype: A single base separates this from a much larger clone, so it may be a read error. The CDR3 loop reads CTSSLGWGAGNQPQHF. The CDR3 region has the DNA TGTACCAGCAGCCTAGGGTGGGGGGCTGGCAATCAGCCCCAGCATTTT. The chain recombines TRBV28 with TRBJ1-5; possibly TRBD1 for D (6 bases). Germline V CDR1 and CDR2: MDHEN, SYDVKM. The length of the CDR3 is 16 residues. The variable domain in full, completed from reference TRBV28 and TRBJ1-5, reads DVKVTQSSRYLVKRTGEKVFLECVQDMDHENMFWYRQDPGLGLRLIYFSYDVKMKEKGDIPEGYSVSREKKERFSLILESASTNQTSMYLCTSSLGWGAGNQPQHFGDGTRLSIL.

With regard to this clonotype: Its ends do not fully match the called genes, so a read error is possible. The chain couples TRBV6-5 to TRBJ2-7, with D possibly being TRBD1 (6 bases). The CDR3 loop spans 16 amino acids. CDR1 is MNHEY and CDR2 is SVGAGI in the germline V gene. CDR3 protein: CASSYGGRGHTYDQYF. The DNA of the CDR3 is TGTGCTAGCAGTTACGGAGGCAGGGGACATACCTACGATCAGTACTTC.